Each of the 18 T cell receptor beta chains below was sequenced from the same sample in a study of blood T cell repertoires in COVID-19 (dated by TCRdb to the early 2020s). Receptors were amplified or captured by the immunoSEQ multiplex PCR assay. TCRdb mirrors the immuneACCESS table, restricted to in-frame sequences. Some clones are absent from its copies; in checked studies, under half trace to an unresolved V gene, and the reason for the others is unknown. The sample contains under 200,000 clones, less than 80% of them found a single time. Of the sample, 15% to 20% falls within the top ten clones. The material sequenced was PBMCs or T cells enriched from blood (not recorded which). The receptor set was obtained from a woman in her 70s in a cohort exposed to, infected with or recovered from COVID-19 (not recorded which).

The CDR3 loop reads CASSHSVTGYEQYF. CDR3 nucleotide sequence: TGTGCCAGCAGCCACTCGGTGACCGGGTACGAGCAGTACTTC. V and J are TRBV7-9 and TRBJ2-7; no reliable D call. The CDR3 spans 14 residues. The germline V and J ends were trimmed by 5 bases and 4 bases, with 15 bases remaining between them. Germline-derived CDR1 and CDR2 are SEHNR and FQNEAQ (reference sequence).

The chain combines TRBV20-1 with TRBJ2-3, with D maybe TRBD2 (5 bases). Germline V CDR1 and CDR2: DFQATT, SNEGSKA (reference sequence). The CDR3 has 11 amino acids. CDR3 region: CRSGMGDTQYF. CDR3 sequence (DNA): TGCAGGTCCGGGATGGGAGATACGCAGTATTTT.

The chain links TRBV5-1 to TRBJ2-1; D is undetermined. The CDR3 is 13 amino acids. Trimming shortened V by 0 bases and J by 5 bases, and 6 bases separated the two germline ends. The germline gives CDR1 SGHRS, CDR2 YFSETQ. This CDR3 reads CASSLDFHNEQFF. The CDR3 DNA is TGCGCCAGCAGCTTGGACTTCCACAATGAGCAGTTCTTC.

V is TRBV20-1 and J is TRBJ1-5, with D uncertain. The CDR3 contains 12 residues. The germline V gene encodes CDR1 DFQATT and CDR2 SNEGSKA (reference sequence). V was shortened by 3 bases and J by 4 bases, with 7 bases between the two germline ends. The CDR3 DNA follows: TGCAGTGCTAGTGGCACTAATCAGCCCCAGCATTTT. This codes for CSASGTNQPQHF.

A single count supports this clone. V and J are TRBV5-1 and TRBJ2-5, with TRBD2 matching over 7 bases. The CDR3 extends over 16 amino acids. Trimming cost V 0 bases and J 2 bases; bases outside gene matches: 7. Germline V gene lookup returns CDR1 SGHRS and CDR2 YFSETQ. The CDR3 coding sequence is TGCGCCAGCAGCTTGGCCGGTATGGGGGGGCAAGAGACCCAGTACTTC. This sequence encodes CASSLAGMGGQETQYF.

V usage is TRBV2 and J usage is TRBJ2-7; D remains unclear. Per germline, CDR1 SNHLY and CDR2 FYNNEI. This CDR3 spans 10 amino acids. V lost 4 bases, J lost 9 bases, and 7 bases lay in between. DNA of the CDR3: TGTGCCAGCAGTGTCACTCGGCAGTACTTC. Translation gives CASSVTRQYF.

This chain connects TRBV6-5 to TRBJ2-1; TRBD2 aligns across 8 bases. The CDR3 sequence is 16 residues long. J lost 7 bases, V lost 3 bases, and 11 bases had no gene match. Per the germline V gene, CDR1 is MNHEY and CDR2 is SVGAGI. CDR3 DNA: TGTGCCAGCAGTTATGACTCAGGCGGGAGGTTAAATGAGCAGTTCTTC. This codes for CASSYDSGGRLNEQFF.

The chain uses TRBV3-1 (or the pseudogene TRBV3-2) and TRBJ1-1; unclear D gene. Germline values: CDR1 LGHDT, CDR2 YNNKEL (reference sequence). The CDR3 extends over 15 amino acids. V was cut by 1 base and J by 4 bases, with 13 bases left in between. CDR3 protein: CASSQALGKITEAFF. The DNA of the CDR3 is TGTGCCAGCAGCCAAGCCCTCGGGAAGATCACTGAAGCTTTCTTT.

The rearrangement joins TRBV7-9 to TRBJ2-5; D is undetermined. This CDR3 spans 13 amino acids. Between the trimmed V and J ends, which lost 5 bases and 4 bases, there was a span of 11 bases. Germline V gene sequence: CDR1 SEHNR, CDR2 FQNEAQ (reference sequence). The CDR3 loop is CASSRIKPETQYF. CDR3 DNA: TGTGCCAGCAGCCGAATAAAGCCAGAGACCCAGTACTTC.

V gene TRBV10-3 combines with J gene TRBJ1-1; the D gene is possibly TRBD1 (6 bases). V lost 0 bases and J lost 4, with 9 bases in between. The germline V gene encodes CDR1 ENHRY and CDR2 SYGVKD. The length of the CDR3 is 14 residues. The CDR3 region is CAISESMGATEAFF. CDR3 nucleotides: TGTGCCATCAGTGAGTCGATGGGGGCCACTGAAGCTTTCTTT.

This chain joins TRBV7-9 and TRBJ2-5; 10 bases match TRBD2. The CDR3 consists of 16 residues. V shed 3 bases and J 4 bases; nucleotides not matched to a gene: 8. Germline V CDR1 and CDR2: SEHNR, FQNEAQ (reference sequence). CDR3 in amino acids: CASSFPSGSAGETQYF. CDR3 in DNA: TGTGCCAGCAGCTTCCCTAGCGGGAGTGCTGGAGAGACCCAGTACTTC.

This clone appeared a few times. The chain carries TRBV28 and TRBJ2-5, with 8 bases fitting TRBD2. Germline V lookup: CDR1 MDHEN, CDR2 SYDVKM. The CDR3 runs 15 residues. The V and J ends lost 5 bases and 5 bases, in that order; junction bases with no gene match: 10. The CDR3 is CASSPRGSGDETQYF. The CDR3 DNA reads TGTGCCAGCAGTCCCCGGGGTAGCGGGGACGAGACCCAGTACTTC.

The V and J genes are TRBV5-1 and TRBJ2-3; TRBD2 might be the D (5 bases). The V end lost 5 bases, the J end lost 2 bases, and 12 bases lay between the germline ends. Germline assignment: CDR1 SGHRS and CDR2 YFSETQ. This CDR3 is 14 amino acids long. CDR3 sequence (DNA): TGCGCCAGCAGTTCCGGGGAAACCACAGATACGCAGTATTTT. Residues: CASSSGETTDTQYF.

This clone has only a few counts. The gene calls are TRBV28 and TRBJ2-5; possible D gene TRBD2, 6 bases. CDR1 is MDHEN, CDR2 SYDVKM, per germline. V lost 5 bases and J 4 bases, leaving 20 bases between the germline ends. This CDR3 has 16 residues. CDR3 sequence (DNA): TGTGCCAGCAGTCCCGGAGGAGGGTGGGTTGGAGAGACCCAGTACTTC. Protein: CASSPGGGWVGETQYF.

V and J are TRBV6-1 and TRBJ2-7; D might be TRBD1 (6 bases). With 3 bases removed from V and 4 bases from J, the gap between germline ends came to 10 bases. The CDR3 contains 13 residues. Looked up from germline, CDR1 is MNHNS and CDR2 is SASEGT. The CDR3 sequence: CASSDNRAYEQYF. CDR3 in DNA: TGTGCCAGCAGTGATAACAGGGCTTACGAGCAGTACTTC.

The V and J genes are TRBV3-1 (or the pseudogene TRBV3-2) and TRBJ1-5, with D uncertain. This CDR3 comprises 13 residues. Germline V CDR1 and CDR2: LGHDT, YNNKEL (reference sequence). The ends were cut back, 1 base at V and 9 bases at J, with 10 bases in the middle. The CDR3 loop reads CASSQGGRGPQHF. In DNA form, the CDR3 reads TGTGCCAGCAGCCAAGGTGGAAGAGGGCCCCAGCATTTT.

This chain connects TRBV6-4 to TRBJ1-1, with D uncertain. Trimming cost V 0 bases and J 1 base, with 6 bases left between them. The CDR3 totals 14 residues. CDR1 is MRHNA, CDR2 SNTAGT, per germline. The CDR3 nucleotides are TGTGCCAGCAGTGACTCCGGTGAGAACACTGAAGCTTTCTTT. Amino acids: CASSDSGENTEAFF.

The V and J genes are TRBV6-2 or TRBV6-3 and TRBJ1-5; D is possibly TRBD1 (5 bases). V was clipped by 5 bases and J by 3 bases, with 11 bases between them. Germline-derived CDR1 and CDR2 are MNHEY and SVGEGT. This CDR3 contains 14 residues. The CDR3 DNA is TGTGCCAGCAGTCCCAAAGGGGCCAATCAGCCCCAGCATTTT. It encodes CASSPKGANQPQHF.